The rows below give T cell receptor beta chains drawn from one sample of a study of blood T cell repertoires in COVID-19. Method: immunoSEQ multiplex PCR; TCRdb's copy keeps in-frame clones and lacks some. The sample yields 200,000 to 250,000 clones, roughly 80% seen once. The sample comprised PBMCs or T cells enriched from blood (not recorded which). The receptor source for this set is a woman aged 45 to 65 who had been exposed to COVID-19. The CDR3 runs from the conserved cysteine through the conserved F or W. The order of the fields is D gene, V gene, CDR3 length, CDR3 protein. D genes are given only for firm matches.

TRBD1,TRBV12-3/TRBV12-4,13,CASSRQGGLEAFF
TRBD2,TRBV6-2/TRBV6-3,16,CASSSSGATRWNEQFF
TRBD2,TRBV4-3,19,CASSAGGVLSGGATDTQYF
NA,TRBV5-6,19,CASSLAEVRRGRDSYEQYF
TRBD1,TRBV28,15,CASTGTGQGKTEAFF
NA,TRBV19,14,CASGIGHPGETQYF
NA,TRBV5-1,16,CASNPRGSVMNTEAFF
NA,TRBV18,12,CASSPGAYEQYF
NA,TRBV7-6,16,CASSLVAGPSYNEQFF
TRBD1,TRBV18,15,CASSPGGQGIYEQYF
NA,TRBV27,15,CASSLSGSSYNEQFF
TRBD1,TRBV19,13,CASSRDRAYEQYF
NA,TRBV6-4,15,CASRPDRGGLDGYTF
TRBD1,TRBV25-1,16,CASSTGQGRINEKLFF
NA,TRBV25-1,15,CASSDSGGRNQPQHF
NA,TRBV4-1,14,CASSLDTGNYGYTF
NA,TRBV18,15,CASSPQGRGWQPQHF
TRBD1,TRBV12-3/TRBV12-4,12,CASSLRQGFYTF
NA,TRBV29-1,14,CSVGGGAMNTEAFF
NA,TRBV29-1,13,CSVARLQGMEAFF
NA,TRBV2,15,CASLTGQDRNSPLHF
TRBD2,TRBV7-9,13,CASTLAGGNEQFF
TRBD1,TRBV29-1,12,CSTYRGQEGYTF
NA,TRBV14,13,CASTLEGTGELFF
NA,TRBV19,13,CASSIGNYNEQFF
NA,TRBV25-1,15,CASSEARLRGNEQFF
NA,TRBV12-5,14,CATWDTSLGNTIYF
NA,TRBV5-1,12,CASSQGSGTQYF
NA,TRBV19,12,CASSGGFGPQHF
TRBD1,TRBV18,14,CASSPNRGNTEAFF
NA,TRBV5-5,15,CASSLDQGGWAEAFF
NA,TRBV2,14,CASSAPGANTEAFF
NA,TRBV5-1,15,CASSFTPGHNTEAFF
NA,TRBV12-3/TRBV12-4,13,CASSLGQRLEAFF
TRBD1,TRBV19,13,CASKPAGGDTQYF
NA,TRBV7-9,15,CASSPRQDSNTEAFF
TRBD1,TRBV30,15,CAWSPGTDSSYEQYF
NA,TRBV13,17,CASSFTPSTTRNTEAFF
TRBD2,TRBV5-4,16,CASSLEFSGDTDTQYF
NA,TRBV4-3,14,CASSQVGGISEAFF
NA,TRBV7-8,14,CASSYTQGNSPLHF
NA,TRBV19,15,CASSLGGYSNQPQHF
NA,TRBV5-6,15,CASSSYREPTDTQYF
TRBD1,TRBV6-1,13,CASSERGLGGYTF
TRBD2,TRBV15,13,CATQGSGGWTQYF
TRBD1,TRBV19,14,CASSRTGFGNTIYF
TRBD1,TRBV6-2/TRBV6-3,14,CASSFLDRGTEAFF
TRBD2,TRBV18,16,CASSVGLAGNTGELFF
TRBD1,TRBV4-3,16,CASSQVPTGAPYGYTF
TRBD2,TRBV5-1,16,CASSLSAGGPKETQYF
NA,TRBV10-2,16,CASSLKDSRLNYGYTF
NA,TRBV28,14,CASSFDPDSGGYTF
TRBD1,TRBV6-5,16,CASSSSFRRGHSPLHF
NA,TRBV10-3,15,CAIGFGEVDTGELFF
TRBD2,TRBV7-2,16,CASSLVPGGGYETQYF
NA,TRBV5-1,14,CASSFLYGRGGYTF
NA,TRBV6-2/TRBV6-3,13,CASSPWAGTEAFF
NA,TRBV10-3,13,CAISAQSMDGYTF
TRBD1,TRBV5-1,16,CASSLYLQGGNSPLHF
NA,TRBV5-6,16,CASSLGSARTINIQYF